The entry that follows covers one T cell receptor beta chain sequence. This clonotype was detected only a few times. Its cognate antigen has yet to be identified. There are no base qualities to consult, and no much larger clone falls within one base. The data stem from a study of T cells in Graves' hyperthyroidism and ophthalmopathy (dated by TCRdb to 2018 to 2020). At the level of the whole study: Peripheral blood samples were taken at the time of initial diagnosis, prior to any treatment. In addition, the study compared T-cell repertoires in thyroid tissue and in blood from about six Graves' hyperthyroidism patients. TCR Vbeta CDR3 sequencing of 130 to 150 peripheral blood samples (approximately 44 ophthalmopathy, approximately 80 hyperthyroidism and approximately 17 progressor patients) is reported in the paper. Following sampling, methimazole starting at 30 mg daily was given to hyperthyroidism patients, and high-dose intravenous methylprednisolone was given to ophthalmopathy patients. TCR V-J signatures able to tell the groups apart were searched for in a discovery cohort of around 95 patients, of whom roughly 42 had Graves' ophthalmopathy and around 57 had stable Graves' hyperthyroidism. Whether ophthalmopathy could be predicted prospectively was tested in an independent validation cohort made up of roughly 20 hyperthyroidism patients plus 17 patients who later progressed to ophthalmopathy. The roughly 99 discovery patients were divided at random into training and test sets in a 7:3 ratio. Findings and caveats that apply to the study as a whole: In validation, the model predicted progression to ophthalmopathy with approximately 71% sensitivity and less than 75% specificity, a median of approximately 6.7 months before onset. No statistical method was used to set the sample size in advance, and investigators knew the group allocation. Most expanded thyroid clonotypes (frequency above 0.001) were also detected in blood, suggesting blood repertoires may reflect thyroid immune responses. A 13 V-J signature model separated ophthalmopathy from stable hyperthyroidism, with nearly 90% sensitivity and just under 84% specificity in cross-validation and 80%/75% in testing.

The TCR beta CDR3 regions were amplified from RNA transcripts. For the first round of RT-PCR on the TCR CDR3, the HTBI primer set was used together with the Qiagen OneStep RT-PCR kit. Libraries were constructed in a second round of multiplex PCR, after which size selection and purification were carried out. The libraries were sequenced on an Illumina HiSeq2000 using paired-end 100 bp reads. For the original study's pipeline: SOAPnuke was used to process the raw data, with reads discarded if the reads contained adapters or uncalled bases, had a mean Phred below 15, or lacked an exact constant-primer or identifier match. COPE v1.2.5 was used to merge the high-quality paired reads, and each unique nucleotide sequence was defined as a clonotype. Clonotypes were aligned to IMGT TRBV, TRBD and TRBJ reference segments using MiTCR v1.1. The analysis included only V-J combinations with a frequency above 0.0001, which together covered 99.2% of the repertoires. A TCS score was defined as the ratio of F50 (clonal expansion) to E x V (chaos), with BLOSUM62-based TCRdist applied between CDR3 peptides within each V-J. Welch's t-statistics and random forest reduced fewer than 550 V-J features to around 14, which were used in a naive Bayes classifier (R e1071). The public reads were reprocessed in TCRdb via fastp at Q25 and MiXCR, keeping in-frame beta chains. Records with the same CDR3 protein are collapsed into one entry carrying the most frequent genes and DNA. These V and J calls derive from TCRdb rather than the authors' analysis. For this sample there are under 400,000 distinct CDR3 sequences; around 13% appear just once. Approximately 9.9% of the sample comes from the top ten.

Stable Graves' hyperthyroidism was defined as the absence of progression to ophthalmopathy over 18 months of follow-up. The hyperthyroidism patients were between 18 and 65 years old and newly diagnosed, with a disease duration of less than 2 months. Exclusion was applied to patients with uncontrolled infections, other autoimmune diseases, pregnancy or lactation. Diagnoses relied on clinical symptoms, serum thyroxine and TRAb, thyroid ultrasound and orbital computed tomography. Ficoll-Paque density gradient centrifugation was used to isolate PBMCs from about 10 ml of fresh peripheral blood. Total RNA was extracted with Trizol reagent, and quality was checked on an Agilent 2100 Bioanalyzer. The CDR3, from cysteine to phenylalanine, totals 14 residues. Kept here is only the CDR3 DNA, which spans 42 bases and is read in frame from base 1. V is shortened by 5 bases, J by 6 bases, and the region joining them spans 18 bases. The germline V gene (reference sequence) supplies CDR1 SGHNT and CDR2 YYREEE.

The clonotype was recovered from a woman in her sixties or seventies with Graves' hyperthyroidism. This chain is built from TRBV5-4 and TRBJ2-7; the D segment could be TRBD1, given 6 matching bases. Sequenced: blood. For the CDR3, the sequence is CASRWDISGGEQYF. The nucleotides are TGTGCCAGCAGGTGGGACATCTCTGGGGGCGAGCAGTACTTC. The full variable domain, completed from the reference TRBV5-4 and TRBJ2-7 proteins outside the CDR3, reads ETGVTQSPTHLIKTRGQQVTLRCSSQSGHNTVSWYQQALGQGPQFIFQYYREEENGRGNFPPRFSGLQFPNYSSELNVNALELDDSALYLCASRWDISGGEQYFGPGTRLTVT.